This T cell receptor (beta chain) was identified in a study of T cell changes during pregnancy in multiple sclerosis. Using immunoSEQ multiplex PCR, the repertoire was profiled, and TCRdb retains in-frame clones only, with some absent. The table lists under 100,000 clones, 94% of them singletons. Trimming took off 2 bases at V and 0 bases at J, with 5 bases between the two ends. Germline CDR1 reads MNHEY; CDR2 reads SVGAGI. This CDR3 has 13 amino acids. Here the sequenced sample was peripheral blood, taken in the third trimester of pregnancy. The receptor's source is a female donor with multiple sclerosis, enrolled in a pregnancy study. The chain uses TRBV6-5 and TRBJ2-7; D gene ambiguous. The DNA for the CDR3 is TGTGCCAGCAGTTACCTTAGCTCCTACGAGCAGTACTTC. Its protein product is CASSYLSSYEQYF.